Below, 15 T cell receptor beta chains from the same sample are listed, as sequenced in a study of regulatory T cells in long-lasting Graves disease. Arm-PCR of CDR3 regions and iRepertoire HTBI primers were the basis on which TCR beta libraries were built. TCRdb reprocessed the multiplex PCR reads with MiXCR, giving one entry per CDR3 protein. The data show approximately 480,000 distinct CDR3 sequences, with about 17% seen just once and 12% held by the top ten. Time point of the sample: newly diagnosed GD, antithyroid drugs for less than 3 months. PBMC RNA served as the TCR library source. The same data also contributed to another study, on T cells in Graves' hyperthyroidism and ophthalmopathy.

The sequencing used peripheral blood mononuclear cells (PBMCs), collected at new diagnosis, from a patient treated with antithyroid drugs. These receptors were taken from a man between 40 and 49 years old with Graves disease.

A remark on this clonotype: This may arise from a read error, as a much more abundant clone is one base away. V is TRBV12-3 or TRBV12-4 and J is TRBJ1-2; D is undetermined. Trimming removed 3 bases from V and 1 base from J, with 9 bases in between. The CDR3 length is 14 residues. CDR3 protein: CASSFGGGNYGYTF. The CDR3 DNA reads TGTGCCAGCAGTTTCGGCGGTGGTAACTATGGCTACACCTTC.

The V call is TRBV7-3, the J call TRBJ2-3; either TRBD1 or TRBD2 may fit D (5 bases each). Germline CDR1 and CDR2: SGHTA and FQGTGA. This CDR3 comprises 15 residues. V lost 3 bases and J lost 12, with 22 bases in between. CDR3 protein: CASSLKGWKGRTQYF. Written as DNA, the CDR3 is TGTGCCAGCAGCTTGAAGGGGTGGAAGGGACGTACACAGTATTTT.

This clonotype was observed many times. The genes are TRBV18 and TRBJ1-1; 8 bases line up with TRBD1. The CDR3 consists of 14 residues. V lost 4 bases, J lost 1 base, and 2 bases stayed unmatched. Looked up from germline, CDR1 is KGHSH and CDR2 is LQKENI. CDR3 sequence (DNA): TGTGCCAGCTCACGGGGACAGGCGAACACTGAAGCTTTCTTT. Residues: CASSRGQANTEAFF.

Concerning this clonotype: A read error may explain this, as a much larger clone is one base away. The chain couples TRBV27 to TRBJ2-2; 12 nucleotides match TRBD2. The CDR3 contains 18 residues. The germline V gene encodes CDR1 MNHEY and CDR2 SMNVEV (reference sequence). CDR3 DNA: TGTGCCGGCAGTCCCCAGAAGACTAGCGGGAGTTATAACGGGGAGCTGTTTTTT. Encoded protein: CAGSPQKTSGSYNGELFF.

On this clonotype itself: A much larger clone is a single base away; this may be a read error. The final CDR3 position lacks the conserved phenylalanine or tryptophan, pointing to a likely read error. The CDR3 DNA is TGTGCCAGCAGTTACTCGAGCGGGGCAGCAGGGGGGAATGAGCAGTTCCTC. Its protein is CASSYSSGAAGGNEQFL. V is TRBV6-5 and J is TRBJ2-1, with D possibly called TRBD1 or TRBD2 (7 bases each). Germline V gene data show CDR1 as MNHEY and CDR2 as SVGAGI. Trimming pared 0 bases from V and 7 bases from J, leaving 19 bases between. The CDR3 runs 17 residues.

The chain's CDR3 is CASSPTGLGDTQYF. CDR3 in DNA: TGTGCCAGCAGCCCCACAGGGTTAGGAGATACGCAGTATTTT. The chain uses TRBV14 and TRBJ2-3; tentatively, D is TRBD1 (6 bases). This CDR3 region has 14 residues. The V gene lost 4 bases and the J gene lost 5 bases, with 13 bases spanning the gap. CDR1 SGHDN and CDR2 FVKESK come from the germline V gene.

The gene calls are TRBV7-9 and TRBJ2-1; 8 bases are a match to TRBD2. The V segment lost 5 bases and the J segment 3 bases; nucleotides outside the gene matches: 9. Per germline, CDR1 SEHNR and CDR2 FQNEAQ (reference sequence). This CDR3 spans 16 amino acids. DNA for the CDR3: TGTGCCAGCAGCCTAGGGCGTAGCGGGGTCTACAATGAGCAGTTCTTC. Residues: CASSLGRSGVYNEQFF. The full variable domain, its missing parts supplied by reference TRBV7-9 and TRBJ2-1, is DTGVSQNPRHKITKRGQNVTFRCDPISEHNRLYWYRQTLGQGPEFLTYFQNEAQLEKSRLLSDRFSAERPKGSFSTLEIQRTEQGDSAMYLCASSLGRSGVYNEQFFGPGTRLTVL.

This clonotype was picked up many times. This chain links TRBV30 with TRBJ2-5, with 13 positions matching TRBD2. J lost 4 bases, V lost 1 base, and 3 bases had no gene match. CDR1 is GTSNPN and CDR2 is SVGIG in the germline V gene (reference sequence). CDR3 size: 15 residues. The CDR3 protein is CAWSGTSGSLETQYF. Written as DNA, the CDR3 is TGTGCCTGGAGTGGGACTAGCGGGAGTCTAGAGACCCAGTACTTC.

This clonotype was counted ten times or more. CDR3 region: CASSSRLAHQYNEQFF. CDR3 DNA: TGTGCCAGCAGTTCCCGACTAGCGCACCAATACAATGAGCAGTTCTTC. The rearrangement links TRBV28 to TRBJ2-1, with 8 nucleotides matching TRBD2. Germline CDR1 reads MDHEN; CDR2 reads SYDVKM. With 4 bases clipped from V and 4 bases from J, the junction kept 9 bases outside the gene matches. This CDR3 contains 16 residues.

V usage is TRBV6-1 and J usage is TRBJ1-6; 8 bases fit TRBD1. The CDR3 extends over 19 amino acids. J lost 1 base, V lost 6 bases, and 14 bases had no gene match. The germline gives CDR1 MNHNS, CDR2 SASEGT. CDR3 nucleotides: TGTGCCAGCAGCCGAGACGCAGGGGGCACCCTATCCTATAATTCACCCCTCCACTTT. It specifies CASSRDAGGTLSYNSPLHF.

This clonotype was detected only a few times. CDR3 sequence reads: CASRQFNQPQHF. The CDR3 nucleotides are TGTGCCAGTAGGCAGTTCAATCAGCCCCAGCATTTT. The chain has TRBV19 and TRBJ1-5; D not certain. Between the trimmed V and J ends, which lost 6 bases and 3 bases, there was a span of 6 bases. Germline V gene sequence: CDR1 LNHDA, CDR2 SQIVND (reference sequence). This CDR3 is built from 12 residues. The full variable domain, in which reference TRBV19 and TRBJ1-5 provide the parts outside the CDR3, is DGGITQSPKYLFRKEGQNVTLSCEQNLNHDAMYWYRQDPGQGLRLIYYSQIVNDFQKGDIAEGYSVSREKKESFPLTVTSAQKNPTAFYLCASRQFNQPQHFGDGTRLSIL.

This sequence joins TRBV20-1 and TRBJ2-2; no clear D gene. This CDR3 is 12 amino acids long. Germline V gene data show CDR1 as DFQATT and CDR2 as SNEGSKA (reference sequence). V was clipped by 3 bases and J by 6 bases, with 8 bases between them. The CDR3 reads CSASMGSGELFF. The CDR3 DNA reads TGCAGTGCTAGCATGGGGTCCGGGGAGCTGTTTTTT.

This clonotype was counted many times. The V and J genes are TRBV7-9 and TRBJ2-7, with D possibly being TRBD2 (5 bases). The V gene's germline CDR1 is SEHNR and CDR2 FQNEAQ (reference sequence). V dropped 3 bases and J dropped 6 bases, with 9 bases sitting between them. The CDR3 totals 12 residues. The CDR3 bases are TGTGCCAGCAGCTTGGAGGTGGGCGAGCAGTACTTC. This translates into CASSLEVGEQYF.

This clonotype occurred a few times. The chain uses TRBV5-6 and TRBJ1-5; 8 bases are a match to TRBD1. CDR1 is SGHDT and CDR2 is YYEEEE in the germline V gene. V trimming: 0 bases; J trimming: 3 bases; junction bases outside the gene matches: 2. The CDR3 totals 15 residues. The CDR3 protein is CASSLGDRINQPQHF. CDR3 DNA sequence: TGTGCCAGCAGCTTGGGGGACAGGATCAATCAGCCCCAGCATTTT.

The rearrangement uses TRBV27 and TRBJ2-7; D remains unclear. The CDR3 length is 13 residues. V was clipped by 3 bases and J by 2 bases, with 8 bases between them. Germline V gene sequence: CDR1 MNHEY, CDR2 SMNVEV (reference sequence). The CDR3 DNA follows: TGTGCCAGCAGTTTCAACAGTCCCTACGAGCAGTACTTC. Its protein is CASSFNSPYEQYF.